The 8 T cell receptor beta chains given below trace back to one sample, sequenced in a study of beta chain features in type 1 diabetes. Isolated RNA was reverse transcribed in full, so expressed TCRB transcripts were sequenced. The method was immunoSEQ multiplex PCR; TCRdb's version includes in-frame clones alone and lacks a portion of them. Seen here are under 550,000 clones, 11% observed once, and the top ten hold more than 0.045%. Source material: naive CD4+ T cells from blood. The origin of the receptors is a young woman in good health.

This clone was found a few times. V is TRBV2 and J is TRBJ1-1, with unresolved D. This CDR3 has 11 residues. V was cut by 7 bases and J by 2 bases, with 5 bases left in between. Germline V gene lookup returns CDR1 SNHLY and CDR2 FYNNEI. The CDR3: CASIRNTEAFF. CDR3 sequence (DNA): TGTGCCAGCATCAGAAACACTGAAGCTTTCTTT.

This clone was detected a few times. CDR3 DNA: TGTGCCGGACTAGCGGGAGAGACAGATACGCAGTATTTT. This encodes CAGLAGETDTQYF. The V gene is TRBV7-9, the J gene TRBJ2-3; 13 bases match TRBD2. After removal of 11 bases from V and 3 bases from J, the junction contained 2 bases not matched to a gene. The germline CDR1 and CDR2 sequences are SEHNR and FQNEAQ (reference sequence). CDR3 length: 13 residues.

This clone was seen a handful of times. The genes are TRBV29-1 and TRBJ2-5; D is unresolved. Germline loops: CDR1 SQVTM, CDR2 ANQGSEA. V was shortened by 6 bases and J by 5 bases, with 13 bases between the two germline ends. The CDR3 is made up of 12 amino acids. The CDR3 reads CSVGPGIETQYF. The CDR3 region has the DNA TGCAGCGTAGGCCCTGGCATTGAGACCCAGTACTTC.

The CDR3 region has the DNA TGCAGCGTGCTAGGGGGCTCCGGCCAGCCCCAGCATTTT. Translation: CSVLGGSGQPQHF. The chain employs TRBV29-1 and TRBJ1-5, with 7 nucleotides matching TRBD1. The CDR3 loop spans 13 amino acids. Trimming took 6 bases from V and 7 from J; bases not matched to a gene: 9. Looked up from germline, CDR1 is SQVTM and CDR2 is ANQGSEA.

This chain links TRBV29-1 with TRBJ2-3; 11 bases map to TRBD2. The V and J ends lost 4 bases and 2 bases, in that order; junction bases with no gene match: 14. The CDR3 has 18 residues. Looked up from germline, CDR1 is SQVTM and CDR2 is ANQGSEA. The CDR3 DNA follows: TGCAGCGTTGTAGCTCTAGCGGGAGGAGGGGCACCCACAGATACGCAGTATTTT. It codes for CSVVALAGGGAPTDTQYF.

J is TRBJ1-5 and V is TRBV4-1, with D perhaps matching TRBD1 (6 bases). CDR1 and CDR2 (germline): MGHRA, YSYEKL. Trimming shortened V by 2 bases and J by 3 bases, and 11 bases separated the two germline ends. The length of the CDR3 is 15 residues. The CDR3, as DNA: TGCGCCAGCAGCCAATTGACAGGCTTCAATCAGCCCCAGCATTTT. Amino acids: CASSQLTGFNQPQHF.

V gene TRBV4-2 combines with J gene TRBJ2-4; D is perhaps TRBD1 (6 bases). The CDR3 consists of 15 residues. Germline V gene lookup returns CDR1 LGHNA and CDR2 YNFKEQ. V gave up 3 bases and J gave up 3 bases, with 12 bases separating them. The CDR3 DNA reads as TGTGCCAGCAGCCAGCAACAGGGCGGCAAAAACATTCAGTACTTC. This codes for CASSQQQGGKNIQYF.

The chain couples TRBV29-1 to TRBJ2-3; perhaps TRBD2 as D (5 bases). Germline CDR1 and CDR2: SQVTM and ANQGSEA. CDR3 size: 14 residues. Deletions cut 3 bases from V and 4 bases from J, with 14 bases between. This chain's CDR3 is CSVEAAEDPDTQYF. CDR3 nucleotide sequence: TGCAGCGTTGAGGCTGCGGAGGATCCAGATACGCAGTATTTT.